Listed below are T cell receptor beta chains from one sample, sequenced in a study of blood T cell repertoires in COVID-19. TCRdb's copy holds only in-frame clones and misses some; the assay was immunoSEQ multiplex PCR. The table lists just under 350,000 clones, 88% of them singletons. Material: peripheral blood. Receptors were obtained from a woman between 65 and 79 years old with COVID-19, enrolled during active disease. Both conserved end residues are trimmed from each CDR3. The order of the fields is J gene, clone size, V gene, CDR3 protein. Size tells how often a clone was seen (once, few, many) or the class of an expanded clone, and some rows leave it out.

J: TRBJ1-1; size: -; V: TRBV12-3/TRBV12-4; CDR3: ASRVRPLEAF
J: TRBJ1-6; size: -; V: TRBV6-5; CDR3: ASSYSFGNSPLH
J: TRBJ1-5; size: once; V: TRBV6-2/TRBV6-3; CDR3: ASSYSKGASNQPQH
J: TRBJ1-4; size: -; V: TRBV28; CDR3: ATQEGHFNEKLF
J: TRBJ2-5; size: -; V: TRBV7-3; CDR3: ASSLGRGETQY
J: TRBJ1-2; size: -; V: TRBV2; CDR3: ASSGQDPNYGYT
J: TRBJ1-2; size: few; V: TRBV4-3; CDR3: ASSQDIPRTGVGYGYT
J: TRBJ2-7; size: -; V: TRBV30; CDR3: AWSTGSYEQY
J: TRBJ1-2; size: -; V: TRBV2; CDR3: ASSRQNYGYT
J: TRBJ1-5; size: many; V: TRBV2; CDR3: ASSSTGGYQPQH
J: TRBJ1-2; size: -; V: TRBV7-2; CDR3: ASSPTGEYGYT
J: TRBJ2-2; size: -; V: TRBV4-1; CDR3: ASSWGQNTGELF
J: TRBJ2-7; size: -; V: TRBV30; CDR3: AGRTGVAEQY
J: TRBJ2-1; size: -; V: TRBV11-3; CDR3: ASSLAGGTNEQF
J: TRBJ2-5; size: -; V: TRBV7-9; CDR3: ASSRLLQETQY
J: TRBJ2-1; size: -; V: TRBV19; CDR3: ASSSYNNEQF
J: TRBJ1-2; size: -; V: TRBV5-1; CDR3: ASSLGTALNYGYT
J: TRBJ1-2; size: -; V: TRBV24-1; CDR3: ATSDNRQTGYT
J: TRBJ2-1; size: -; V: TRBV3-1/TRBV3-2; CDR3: ASSQEVIPGLAGGYLYNEQF
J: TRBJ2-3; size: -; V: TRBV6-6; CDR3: ASSPWAGGGTDTQY
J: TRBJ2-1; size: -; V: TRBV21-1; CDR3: ASSTQGNPYNEQF
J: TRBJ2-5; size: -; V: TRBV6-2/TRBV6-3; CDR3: ASSGTGLRIETQY
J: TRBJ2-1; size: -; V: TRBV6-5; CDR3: ASGTPGQGSDEQF
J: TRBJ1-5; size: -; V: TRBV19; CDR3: ARHVGEEIYSNQPQH